This note documents a single TCR beta chain sequence. Authors' data handling: Quantification of nucleated cells was approximated via reference gene primer amplification. Measured with immunoSEQ multiplex PCR; TCRdb has only the in-frame clones, and not every one. The DNA was the basis for D and trimming; V, J and clone size are from that table. The table includes about 130,000 clones, roughly 90% detected once. Germline V CDR1 and CDR2: MNHNS, SASEGT. The junction had 4 bases not matched to a gene; V was cut back by 3 bases and J by 5 bases. This CDR3 spans 15 amino acids. This sample stems from a study of blood T cell repertoires in COVID-19.

This sequence joins TRBV6-1 and TRBJ2-5; 12 bases map to TRBD1. Sequencing input: PBMCs or T cells enriched from blood (not recorded which). The sequence came from a woman aged 45-59 years who had recovered from COVID-19. The CDR3 nucleotides are TGTGCCAGCAGTGAGGGACAGGGGGCGCAGGAGACCCAGTACTTC. Its translation: CASSEGQGAQETQYF.